This passage covers 18 T cell receptor beta chains from one sample sequenced in a study of T cells expressing NK-cell markers. TCRdb reprocessed the 5' RACE reads, with one entry per CDR3 protein and no DNA. The table gives approximately 170,000 distinct CDR3 sequences; the top ten clones make up 20% to 25% of it. The sample consisted of blood T cells: a sorted CD56 or NKG2C T cell subset, CD4+ or CD8+ T cells, or bulk PBMC T cells (not recorded which). The origin of the receptors is a man aged 18 to 70 in good health.

CDR3 protein: CASSDPSGGWETQYF. The chain carries TRBV7-2 and TRBJ2-5; TCRdb's D call, TRBD1, is unchecked because there is no DNA. Germline CDR1 SGHTA, CDR2 FQGNSA. This CDR3 spans 15 amino acids.

The rearrangement uses TRBV11-1 and TRBJ1-2; TCRdb calls TRBD1, which cannot be checked without DNA. The CDR3 contains 13 residues. Germline V gene sequence: CDR1 SGHAT, CDR2 FQDESV (reference sequence). CDR3 sequence reads: CASSQQGARGYTF.

This sequence joins TRBV9 and TRBJ1-2; TCRdb outputs TRBD1, but without DNA this stays unchecked. CDR3 length: 16 amino acids. Germline loops: CDR1 SGDLS, CDR2 YYNGEE. CDR3 protein: CASSVGGTGEGYGYTF.

This sequence joins TRBV5-1 and TRBJ2-3; the TCRdb call, TRBD2, lacks DNA for checking. This CDR3 region has 14 residues. CDR1 and CDR2 (germline): SGHRS, YFSETQ. This CDR3 is CASLAGAAWHTQYF.

The rearrangement links TRBV28 to TRBJ2-2; as DNA is missing, the TRBD1 call by TCRdb cannot be tested. The CDR3 totals 17 residues. Per the germline V gene, CDR1 is MDHEN and CDR2 is SYDVKM. This CDR3 reads CASSLSDRAGNTGELFF.

V is TRBV14 and J is TRBJ2-1; the D gene TCRdb calls, TRBD2, cannot be checked with no DNA. CDR1 is SGHDN and CDR2 is FVKESK in the germline V gene. This CDR3 has 15 amino acids. CDR3 sequence reads: CASSLSGGFYNEQFF.

The CDR3 protein is CASSWGTQYEQYF. V is TRBV6-2 or TRBV6-3 and J is TRBJ2-7; TCRdb's assignment of TRBD1 cannot be checked, as there is no DNA. The germline V gene has CDR1 MNHEY and CDR2 SVGEGT. This CDR3 is 13 amino acids long.

The chain carries TRBV7-9 and TRBJ1-4. This CDR3 has 16 residues. Germline lookup yields CDR1 SEHNR and CDR2 FQNEAQ (reference sequence). This CDR3 reads CASSLESSATNEKLFF. Looking up the rest from reference TRBV7-9 and TRBJ1-4 gives the full variable domain: DTGVSQNPRHKITKRGQNVTFRCDPISEHNRLYWYRQTLGQGPEFLTYFQNEAQLEKSRLLSDRFSAERPKGSFSTLEIQRTEQGDSAMYLCASSLESSATNEKLFFGSGTQLSVL.

The V call is TRBV11-2, the J call TRBJ2-7. This CDR3 contains 13 residues. CDR1 is SGHAT and CDR2 is FQNNGV in the germline V gene. CDR3 loop: CASSFVSPYEQYF.

The genes are TRBV9 and TRBJ2-7; TCRdb outputs TRBD1, but without DNA this stays unchecked. The germline gives CDR1 SGDLS, CDR2 YYNGEE. This CDR3 region has 15 residues. CDR3 sequence reads: CASSVAPSGSYEQYF.

The V and J genes are TRBV5-1 and TRBJ2-3. The CDR3 contains 15 residues. Germline CDR1 SGHRS, CDR2 YFSETQ. The CDR3 here is CASSLWQPSTDTQYF.

The gene calls are TRBV5-5 and TRBJ1-6; TCRdb reports TRBD1, a call that lacks DNA to check it against. The CDR3 runs 16 residues. Germline CDR1 reads SGHKS; CDR2 reads YYEKEE (reference sequence). CDR3 sequence reads: CASSLAGAGGSSPLHF.

J is TRBJ1-6 and V is TRBV7-9; TCRdb calls TRBD1, which cannot be checked without DNA. Germline assignment: CDR1 SEHNR and CDR2 FQNEAQ (reference sequence). The CDR3 runs to 17 residues. CDR3 in amino acids: CASSLPQTGDGGSPLHF.

V and J are TRBV28 and TRBJ2-5; TCRdb's D call, TRBD1, is unchecked because there is no DNA. The CDR3 contains 14 residues. Germline CDR1 MDHEN, CDR2 SYDVKM. CDR3 protein: CASSSTGEGETQYF.

The CDR3 is CASSELALVYGNEQFF. The chain links TRBV25-1 to TRBJ2-1; the D call of TRBD2 rests on TCRdb alone, since no DNA is present to check it. The CDR3 runs to 16 residues. Germline lookup yields CDR1 MGHDK and CDR2 SYGVNS.

The J gene is TRBJ1-6, the V gene TRBV3-1; with no DNA, the TCRdb D assignment of TRBD1 cannot be verified. There are 13 residues in the CDR3. Per germline, CDR1 LGHDT and CDR2 YNNKEL (reference sequence). The CDR3 sequence is CASSQGNRVPLHF.

The rearrangement joins TRBV7-9 to TRBJ2-7; checking the TCRdb D call of TRBD2 is not possible without DNA. The CDR3 totals 13 residues. Germline loops: CDR1 SEHNR, CDR2 FQNEAQ (reference sequence). This CDR3 reads CATRALSSYEQYF. The variable domain in full, with the rest retrieved from reference TRBV7-9 and TRBJ2-7, is DTGVSQNPRHKITKRGQNVTFRCDPISEHNRLYWYRQTLGQGPEFLTYFQNEAQLEKSRLLSDRFSAERPKGSFSTLEIQRTEQGDSAMYLCATRALSSYEQYFGPGTRLTVT.

The rearrangement links TRBV27 to TRBJ2-7; TCRdb designates TRBD2, a call that cannot be tested without DNA. The CDR3 spans 16 residues. Looked up from germline, CDR1 is MNHEY and CDR2 is SMNVEV (reference sequence). The CDR3 sequence: CASSPTRLEGSYEQYF.